These 32 T cell receptor beta chains came from one sample sequenced in a study of neurological immune-mediated disorders (dated by TCRdb to between 2018 and 2021). Receptors were amplified or captured by 5' RACE. TCRdb shows the sequencer as Illumina HiSeq 2500. Through fastp at Q25 and MiXCR, TCRdb rebuilt clones from the public reads, retaining in-frame beta chains. Identical CDR3 protein sequences are pooled into one entry, listed with their most common genes and DNA. A total of tens of thousands of distinct CDR3 sequences appear in this sample, under 4.5% of them only once. About 2% of the sample belongs to the ten largest clones. The sequenced material came from CD4+ T cells from blood. The receptors stem from a middle-aged woman with multiple sclerosis.

This clonotype was picked up many times. The chain has TRBV29-1 and TRBJ2-3; no reliable D call. With 4 bases removed from V and 0 bases from J, the gap between germline ends came to 8 bases. CDR1 is SQVTM and CDR2 is ANQGSEA in the germline V gene. The CDR3 spans 13 residues. Here the CDR3 reads CSVARTSTDTQYF. As DNA, the CDR3 is TGCAGCGTTGCTAGAACTAGCACAGATACGCAGTATTTT.

This clonotype was counted at least ten times. The rearrangement uses TRBV20-1 and TRBJ2-7; a possible D gene is TRBD2 (5 bases). This CDR3 spans 13 amino acids. V dropped 3 bases and J dropped 7 bases, with 16 bases sitting between them. Per the germline V gene, CDR1 is DFQATT and CDR2 is SNEGSKA (reference sequence). Here the CDR3 reads CSARAGRSEEQYF. CDR3 nucleotides: TGCAGTGCTAGGGCGGGCAGGTCTGAGGAGCAGTACTTC.

This clonotype has at least ten counts. The genes are TRBV7-8 and TRBJ1-4, with 7 bases aligning to TRBD1. Germline V lookup: CDR1 SGHVS, CDR2 FQNEAQ. Trimming cost V 4 bases and J 5 bases; bases outside gene matches: 1. The CDR3 is 13 amino acids. CDR3: CASSSQGNEKLFF. The DNA for the CDR3 is TGTGCCAGCAGCTCACAGGGGAATGAAAAACTGTTTTTT.

This clonotype was seen at least ten times. The chain recombines TRBV10-2 with TRBJ1-5; TRBD1 aligns across 8 bases. The J segment lost 8 bases and the V segment lost 7 bases, leaving 10 bases of the junction unmatched. This CDR3 spans 14 amino acids. Germline values: CDR1 WSHSY, CDR2 SAAADI. CDR3 DNA sequence: TGCGCCAGCAAGGAGGGACAGGCCTCGAAGCCCCAGCATTTT. Translating it yields CASKEGQASKPQHF.

This clonotype was counted at least ten times. The rearrangement joins TRBV20-1 to TRBJ1-1; D unclear. Germline loops: CDR1 DFQATT, CDR2 SNEGSKA (reference sequence). The germline V and J ends were trimmed by 0 bases and 3 bases, with 11 bases remaining between them. CDR3 length equals 14 residues. For the CDR3, the DNA is TGCAGTGCTAGAGATCAGCGAGGACACACTGAAGCTTTCTTT. Its translation is CSARDQRGHTEAFF.

This clonotype was picked up many times. The chain carries TRBV7-9 and TRBJ2-7; maybe TRBD1 (5 bases). The CDR3 is made up of 13 amino acids. Germline-derived CDR1 and CDR2 are SEHNR and FQNEAQ (reference sequence). The ends were cut back, 2 bases at V and 4 bases at J, with 9 bases in the middle. CDR3 sequence: CASSLIDSYEQYF. In DNA, the CDR3 is TGTGCCAGCAGCTTAATCGACAGTTACGAGCAGTACTTC.

In this sample, this clonotype turned up many times. The chain joins TRBV6-5 to TRBJ2-7; 8 bases line up with TRBD2. The CDR3 length is 16 residues. Germline V CDR1 and CDR2: MNHEY, SVGAGI. Trimming took 5 bases from V and 1 from J; bases not matched to a gene: 10. The CDR3 region is CASSRAGGAASYEQYF. In nucleotides, the CDR3 is TGTGCCAGCAGTCGTGCCGGGGGGGCAGCATCCTACGAGCAGTACTTC.

At least ten counts were recorded for this clonotype. The chain uses TRBV3-1 and TRBJ2-7; 7 nucleotides agree with TRBD1. Germline V gene data show CDR1 as LGHDT and CDR2 as YNNKEL (reference sequence). CDR3 length: 15 residues. V lost 4 bases to trimming and J lost 5 bases; unmatched junction nucleotides: 11. CDR3 nucleotide sequence: TGTGCCAGCAGCCGGGCACAGGGGCTGCGGGACGAGCAGTACTTC. Translation: CASSRAQGLRDEQYF.

This clonotype appeared many times. The chain employs TRBV5-1 and TRBJ1-3, with a weak D call TRBD1 (5 bases). There are 14 residues in the CDR3. V lost 3 bases, J lost 9 bases, and 16 bases lay in between. Per germline, CDR1 SGHRS and CDR2 YFSETQ. The CDR3 reads CASSSLGAGGTIYF. In DNA, the CDR3 is TGCGCCAGCAGCTCCCTCGGGGCTGGCGGCACCATATATTTT.

This clonotype was picked up many times. This sequence joins TRBV5-1 and TRBJ2-5; no clear D gene. Germline V gene data show CDR1 as SGHRS and CDR2 as YFSETQ. Trimming removed 0 bases at V and 2 bases at J, with 8 bases between. The CDR3 covers 14 residues. CDR3 protein: CASSLAGLQETQYF. DNA for the CDR3: TGCGCCAGCAGCTTGGCCGGTTTACAAGAGACCCAGTACTTC.

This clonotype was seen ten or more times. The J gene is TRBJ2-1, the V gene TRBV5-5; D assignment may be TRBD1 or TRBD2 (5 bases each). V was clipped by 1 base and J by 7 bases, with 15 bases between them. CDR3 length: 15 amino acids. Germline assignment: CDR1 SGHKS and CDR2 YYEKEE (reference sequence). The CDR3 reads CASSLRGAGENEQFF. CDR3 in DNA: TGTGCCAGCAGCTTGAGAGGGGCCGGGGAGAATGAGCAGTTCTTC.

This clonotype was recorded at least ten times. V is TRBV4-2 and J is TRBJ2-3; 7 nucleotides agree with TRBD2. With V trimmed by 4 bases and J by 4 bases, 5 bases remained unmatched. The CDR3 loop spans 14 amino acids. Germline CDR1 is LGHNA and CDR2 is YNFKEQ. The CDR3 region has the DNA TGTGCCAGCAGCCGAGCGGGGAATGCAGATACGCAGTATTTT. Protein sequence: CASSRAGNADTQYF.

This clonotype was observed many times. The chain uses TRBV5-1 and TRBJ2-2; 9 bases agree with TRBD1. The CDR3 runs to 15 residues. In germline, CDR1 is SGHRS, CDR2 YFSETQ. V was pared by 3 bases and J by 3 bases, with 3 bases of the junction left unmatched. The CDR3 coding sequence is TGCGCCAGCAGCTCCGGGACAGGGCACACCGGGGAGCTGTTTTTT. Its translation: CASSSGTGHTGELFF.

In this sample, this clonotype turned up many times. The chain carries TRBV7-9 and TRBJ1-3, with D possibly matching TRBD1 (6 bases). The CDR3 runs to 17 residues. CDR1 is SEHNR, CDR2 FQNEAQ, per germline (reference sequence). V was pared by 5 bases and J by 0 bases, with 17 bases between. In nucleotides, the CDR3 is TGTGCCAGCAGCCTACGGGGGGGGCTCTACTCTGGAAACACCATATATTTT. Residues: CASSLRGGLYSGNTIYF. The variable domain in full, with the rest retrieved from reference TRBV7-9 and TRBJ1-3, is DTGVSQNPRHKITKRGQNVTFRCDPISEHNRLYWYRQTLGQGPEFLTYFQNEAQLEKSRLLSDRFSAERPKGSFSTLEIQRTEQGDSAMYLCASSLRGGLYSGNTIYFGEGSWLTVV.

There are many counts of this clonotype. The rearrangement joins TRBV11-2 to TRBJ2-3, with TRBD1 matching 7 bases. Germline-derived CDR1 and CDR2 are SGHAT and FQNNGV. The V and J ends lost 4 bases and 1 base, in that order; junction bases with no gene match: 5. The CDR3 spans 15 residues. The CDR3 DNA reads as TGTGCCAGCAGCTCTCTGGGACAGCGCACAGATACGCAGTATTTT. Protein sequence: CASSSLGQRTDTQYF. The variable domain in full, completed from reference TRBV11-2 and TRBJ2-3, reads EAGVAQSPRYKIIEKRQSVAFWCNPISGHATLYWYQQILGQGPKLLIQFQNNGVVDDSQLPKDRFSAERLKGVDSTLKIQPAKLEDSAVYLCASSSLGQRTDTQYFGPGTRLTVL.

At least ten counts were recorded for this clonotype. The V gene is TRBV12-3 or TRBV12-4, the J gene TRBJ2-2; D is possibly TRBD1 (5 bases). The CDR3 covers 13 residues. The V end lost 6 bases, the J end lost 5 bases, and 10 bases lay between the germline ends. CDR3 sequence: CASSRDRTGELFF. CDR3 coding DNA: TGTGCCAGCAGCCGCGACAGAACCGGGGAGCTGTTTTTT.

This clonotype was observed many times. The genes are TRBV5-1 and TRBJ2-3, with D unresolved. This CDR3 is built from 15 residues. Deletions cut 4 bases from V and 0 bases from J, with 12 bases between. The germline V gene encodes CDR1 SGHRS and CDR2 YFSETQ. The CDR3 here is CASSPTGPSTDTQYF. DNA of the CDR3: TGCGCCAGCAGCCCTACCGGACCGAGCACAGATACGCAGTATTTT.

This clonotype was observed many times. This chain connects TRBV5-1 to TRBJ2-3; 11 bases are shared with TRBD2. CDR1 and CDR2 from the germline V gene are SGHRS and YFSETQ. The ends lost 0 bases at V and 5 bases at J; junction bases unmatched: 5. This CDR3 contains 16 residues. The CDR3, as DNA: TGCGCCAGCAGCTTGGACCTAGCGGGGGGCGGAGATACGCAGTATTTT. It translates to CASSLDLAGGGDTQYF.

This clonotype has ten or more counts. Here the CDR3 reads CASSWGERGNIQYF. The CDR3 region has the DNA TGCGCCAGCAGCTGGGGGGAGAGGGGAAACATTCAGTACTTC. V gene TRBV5-1 combines with J gene TRBJ2-4, with a possible D match to TRBD2 (6 bases). The CDR3 runs 14 residues. Trimming stripped 3 bases from V and 6 bases from J, with 13 bases between. Germline V lookup: CDR1 SGHRS, CDR2 YFSETQ.

This clonotype occurred many times. The V call is TRBV5-1, the J call TRBJ2-1; TRBD1 matches 9 bases. The V gene end was trimmed by 4 bases and the J gene end by 6 bases; junction bases not matched to a gene: 8. The CDR3 runs 15 residues. CDR1 SGHRS and CDR2 YFSETQ come from the germline V gene. CDR3 protein: CASSIRTGVTNEQFF. Here the CDR3 DNA reads TGCGCCAGCAGCATTCGGACAGGGGTGACCAATGAGCAGTTCTTC.

Many counts were recorded for this clonotype. The chain carries TRBV5-1 and TRBJ2-3; TRBD1 agrees at 7 bases. Germline values: CDR1 SGHRS, CDR2 YFSETQ. The CDR3 has 15 amino acids. J lost 4 bases, V lost 0 bases, and 5 bases had no gene match. CDR3 amino acids: CASSLAVDRADTQYF. The CDR3 nucleotides are TGCGCCAGCAGCTTGGCCGTAGACAGGGCAGATACGCAGTATTTT.

This clonotype has a count of ten or more. The chain employs TRBV20-1 and TRBJ1-1; TRBD1 aligns across 8 bases. Germline trimming cut 3 bases from V and 0 bases from J; bases unmatched to any gene: 3. Germline lookup yields CDR1 DFQATT and CDR2 SNEGSKA (reference sequence). CDR3 size: 14 residues. CDR3 in amino acids: CSARDRVVNTEAFF. Here the CDR3 DNA reads TGCAGTGCTAGGGACAGGGTGGTGAACACTGAAGCTTTCTTT.

This clonotype was found many times. The genes are TRBV5-1 and TRBJ2-7; maybe TRBD1 (5 bases). Deletions cut 7 bases from V and 1 base from J, with 18 bases between. The CDR3 length is 15 residues. Per germline, CDR1 SGHRS and CDR2 YFSETQ. CDR3 loop: CASRNQGPGSYEQYF. The CDR3 coding sequence is TGCGCCAGCCGAAATCAGGGTCCAGGGTCCTACGAGCAGTACTTC.

This clonotype came up many times. A much more abundant neighbour one base away suggests this may be a read error. The chain combines TRBV10-3 with TRBJ2-7, with D perhaps TRBD1 (7 bases). Germline lookup yields CDR1 ENHRY and CDR2 SYGVKD. The CDR3 runs to 13 residues. CDR3 in DNA: TGTGTCATCAGCTCGACAGGGAGGTACGAGCAGTACTTC. Its protein product is CVISSTGRYEQYF.

This clonotype was observed at least ten times. This chain uses TRBV24-1 with TRBJ2-1; the match to TRBD1 covers 10 bases. V lost 4 bases and J lost 2; bases outside the gene matches: 4. CDR1 KGHDR and CDR2 SFDVKD come from the germline V gene. The CDR3 has 16 residues. Here the CDR3 reads CATSESGTGAYNEQFF. In nucleotides, the CDR3 is TGTGCCACCAGTGAATCAGGGACAGGGGCCTACAATGAGCAGTTCTTC.

This clonotype was observed at least ten times. The chain joins TRBV5-1 to TRBJ2-2; 7 nucleotides line up with TRBD1. Germline V CDR1 and CDR2: SGHRS, YFSETQ. The CDR3 extends over 16 amino acids. Trimming took 4 bases from V and 5 from J; bases not matched to a gene: 11. The CDR3: CASSNRGPGRTGELFF. CDR3 sequence (DNA): TGCGCCAGCAGCAACAGGGGCCCGGGTCGTACCGGGGAGCTGTTTTTT.

This clonotype was recorded at least ten times. This chain uses TRBV3-1 with TRBJ2-5; TRBD2 agrees at 9 bases. After removal of 6 bases from V and 5 bases from J, the junction contained 10 bases not matched to a gene. Looked up from germline, CDR1 is LGHDT and CDR2 is YNNKEL (reference sequence). The CDR3 is 15 amino acids. The CDR3 nucleotides are TGTGCCAGCAGAGCTACCGGGACTAGCTTGGAGACCCAGTACTTC. This gives the protein CASRATGTSLETQYF.

There are many counts of this clonotype. This chain uses TRBV27 with TRBJ2-3; D is perhaps TRBD2 (5 bases). This CDR3 region has 14 residues. V lost 6 bases and J lost 2, with 12 bases in between. CDR1 and CDR2 (germline): MNHEY, SMNVEV (reference sequence). In DNA, the CDR3 is TGTGCCAGCAGCCGCCTCCGGGACACAGATACGCAGTATTTT. Its protein product is CASSRLRDTDTQYF.

This clonotype came up many times. The J gene is TRBJ1-2, the V gene TRBV9; TRBD1 agrees at 9 bases. Trimming cost V 4 bases and J 6 bases; bases outside gene matches: 7. Germline V gene lookup returns CDR1 SGDLS and CDR2 YYNGEE. This CDR3 region has 14 residues. CDR3 nucleotide sequence: TGTGCCAGCAGCCCTCAGGGACAGGGCCATGGCTACACCTTC. This sequence encodes CASSPQGQGHGYTF.

This clonotype was observed many times. The rearrangement joins TRBV7-9 to TRBJ2-1, with 8 nucleotides matching TRBD2. The CDR3 consists of 15 residues. Trimming cost V 2 bases and J 6 bases; bases outside gene matches: 6. Per the germline V gene, CDR1 is SEHNR and CDR2 is FQNEAQ (reference sequence). CDR3 sequence (DNA): TGTGCCAGCAGCTTACCCAGCGGGAGCATCAATGAGCAGTTCTTC. Amino acid sequence: CASSLPSGSINEQFF.

At least ten counts were recorded for this clonotype. This chain connects TRBV7-8 to TRBJ2-2, with TRBD2 identical over 7 bases. CDR3 length: 17 amino acids. Germline trimming cut 5 bases from V and 2 bases from J; bases unmatched to any gene: 11. Germline assignment: CDR1 SGHVS and CDR2 FQNEAQ. CDR3 bases: TGTGCCAGCAGCACATGGGGGGGGGGTACCAACACCGGGGAGCTGTTTTTT. This translates into CASSTWGGGTNTGELFF.

This clonotype was seen repeatedly, ten times or more. J is TRBJ2-1 and V is TRBV20-1; 7 bases are a match to TRBD2. The CDR3 spans 16 residues. Per germline, CDR1 DFQATT and CDR2 SNEGSKA (reference sequence). V dropped 3 bases and J dropped 7; count of bases not matched to a gene: 15. The CDR3 protein is CSASDERGSFWNEQFF. The CDR3 DNA reads as TGCAGTGCTAGCGACGAGCGGGGATCTTTCTGGAATGAGCAGTTCTTC.